This T cell receptor (beta chain) emerged from a study of regulatory T cells in long-lasting Graves disease. The TCR beta library used iRepertoire HTBI primers with Arm-PCR amplification of CDR3. In the study's own analysis: Spanning all samples, the identified segments comprised some 62 TRBV and about 15 TRBJ. TCRdb re-analysed the multiplex PCR reads in MiXCR, keeping a single row per CDR3 protein. TCRdb assigned the V and J calls; the authors' analysis was not used. The sample holds about 380,000 distinct CDR3 sequences, roughly a sixth seen once. As to time point: newly diagnosed GD, antithyroid drugs for less than 3 months. After RNA was extracted from PBMCs, the TCR library was made from it. American Thyroid Association guidelines defined Graves' disease diagnosis. Study outcomes and limitations: Researchers reported studying only peripheral blood, not thyroid tissue.

This clonotype was detected many times. The antigen is undetermined. The material was peripheral blood mononuclear cells (PBMCs), obtained at new diagnosis, from a patient treated with antithyroid drugs. This clonotype was sampled from a female donor with Graves disease.

CDR3 sequence (DNA): TGTGCCAGTAGTCCCGGGACAGGGGGGAATGTTGGCACAGATACGCAGTATTTT. This codes for CASSPGTGGNVGTDTQYF. J is TRBJ2-3 and V is TRBV19, with 11 bases identical to TRBD1. The germline V gene has CDR1 LNHDA and CDR2 SQIVND (reference sequence). This CDR3 has 18 residues. V lost 5 bases and J lost 1; bases outside the gene matches: 11.